Shown below are 7 T cell receptor beta chains from a single sample sequenced in a study of CD8 T cells in ankylosing spondylitis. TCRdb re-derived calls from the 5' RACE reads in MiXCR, one entry per CDR3 protein. The repertoire includes tens of thousands of distinct CDR3 sequences, 6% to 8% of them detected once, and approximately 5% sits in the top ten. What was sequenced was synovial fluid, either unsorted or a sorted T cell fraction (not recorded which). These receptors all come from a male donor with ankylosing spondylitis.

This clonotype was seen many times. The rearrangement joins TRBV12-3 or TRBV12-4 to TRBJ2-7; D remains ambiguous. The CDR3 totals 12 residues. The germline V and J ends were trimmed by 5 bases and 5 bases, with 10 bases remaining between them. The CDR3 loop reads CASSPLGDEQYF. The CDR3 coding sequence is TGTGCCAGCAGTCCGCTCGGAGACGAGCAGTACTTC.

This clonotype was detected ten times or more. The chain carries TRBV18 and TRBJ2-7; D ambiguous. V gave up 2 bases and J gave up 5 bases, with 10 bases separating them. Germline loops: CDR1 KGHSH, CDR2 LQKENI. The CDR3 is 13 amino acids. CDR3 sequence reads: CASSPRSSDEQYF. The CDR3 nucleotides read TGTGCCAGCTCACCAAGGTCGTCGGACGAGCAGTACTTC.

This clonotype was counted only a few times. This chain connects TRBV28 to TRBJ2-1; 8 bases line up with TRBD2. V was clipped by 4 bases and J by 14 bases; unmatched bases: 10. From germline, CDR1 is MDHEN and CDR2 SYDVKM. There are 13 residues in the CDR3. CDR3 nucleotides: TGTGCCAGCAGTTCCCCGGGACTAGGTGGAAAGTTCTTC. It translates to CASSSPGLGGKFF. Together with reference TRBV28 and TRBJ2-1, the CDR3 gives the full variable domain: DVKVTQSSRYLVKRTGEKVFLECVQDMDHENMFWYRQDPGLGLRLIYFSYDVKMKEKGDIPEGYSVSREKKERFSLILESASTNQTSMYLCASSSPGLGGKFFGPGTRLTVL.

The chain is built from TRBV4-1 and TRBJ1-2, with D possibly TRBD1 on 5 matching bases. Germline CDR1 MGHRA, CDR2 YSYEKL. V was trimmed by 5 bases and J by 2 bases, leaving 12 bases between them. The CDR3 runs 14 residues. The CDR3 region has the DNA TGCGCCAGCAGCATGGGACCAGAGAACTATGGCTACACCTTC. It yields the protein CASSMGPENYGYTF.

This chain links TRBV7-9 with TRBJ2-7; D gene ambiguous. Trimming left V 5 bases short and J 0 bases short, with 17 bases between. Germline CDR1 SEHNR, CDR2 FQNEAQ (reference sequence). The length of the CDR3 is 16 residues. The CDR3 region has the DNA TGTGCCAGCAGCCCTCCCCGGGTTCGACGCTCCTACGAGCAGTACTTC. The encoded protein is CASSPPRVRRSYEQYF.

Ten or more counts support this clonotype. The rearrangement joins TRBV6-1 to TRBJ2-1, with D tentatively TRBD1 (7 bases). V lost 5 bases and J 10 bases, leaving 21 bases between the germline ends. There are 15 residues in the CDR3. Germline values: CDR1 MNHNS, CDR2 SASEGT. CDR3 region: CASSNHRGGEKEQFF. The CDR3 nucleotides read TGTGCCAGCAGTAATCACAGGGGCGGGGAGAAGGAGCAGTTCTTC.

This chain joins TRBV5-8 and TRBJ1-5; D call uncertain. Trimming pared 2 bases from V and 1 base from J, leaving 4 bases between. The CDR3 loop spans 13 amino acids. Germline CDR1 and CDR2: SGHTS and YDEGEE. The CDR3 sequence: CASSFPSNQPQHF. CDR3 nucleotide sequence: TGTGCCAGCAGCTTTCCCAGCAATCAGCCCCAGCATTTT.